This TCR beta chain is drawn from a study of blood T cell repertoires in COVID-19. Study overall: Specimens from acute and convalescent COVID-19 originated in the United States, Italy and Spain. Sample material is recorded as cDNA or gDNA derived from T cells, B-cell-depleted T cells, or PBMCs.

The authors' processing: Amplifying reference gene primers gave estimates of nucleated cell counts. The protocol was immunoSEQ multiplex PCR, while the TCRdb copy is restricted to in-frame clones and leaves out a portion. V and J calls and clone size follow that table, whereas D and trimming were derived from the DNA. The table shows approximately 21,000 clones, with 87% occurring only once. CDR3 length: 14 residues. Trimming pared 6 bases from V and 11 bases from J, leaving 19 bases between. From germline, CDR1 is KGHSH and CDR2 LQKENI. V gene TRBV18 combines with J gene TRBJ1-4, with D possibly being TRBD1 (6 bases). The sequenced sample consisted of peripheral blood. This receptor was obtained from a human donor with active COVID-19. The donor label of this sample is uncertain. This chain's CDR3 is CASSPAGGQLKLFF. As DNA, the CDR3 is TGTGCCAGCTCCCCCGCGGGAGGACAGTTGAAACTGTTTTTT.